This T cell receptor (beta chain) derives from a study of early T cells in non-severe SARS-CoV-2 infection. Trimming pared 3 bases from V and 0 bases from J, leaving 12 bases between. Germline V gene data show CDR1 as DFQATT and CDR2 as SNEGSKA (reference sequence). This CDR3 region has 14 residues. TCRdb analysed the 5' RACE reads with MiXCR anew, one entry per CDR3 protein. The sample lists about 88,000 distinct CDR3 sequences, under 15% occurring once. The V call is TRBV20-1, the J call TRBJ2-7; possible D gene TRBD2, 6 bases. The sequence was collected from an adult who was a healthcare worker with PCR-confirmed SARS-CoV-2 infection or an uninfected control (not recorded which). The specimen was whole blood. CDR3 residues: CSARGGLPSYEQYF. CDR3 in DNA: TGCAGTGCTAGGGGGGGACTTCCCTCCTACGAGCAGTACTTC.